These 30 T cell receptor beta chains originate from one sample sequenced in a study of shared clonotypes between healthy human individuals. CD8 cells regarded as naive lacked CD45RO, were positively chosen for CCR7, and omitted terminally differentiated effector memory CD45RA+ cells. Profiled with immunoSEQ multiplex PCR; TCRdb holds only in-frame clones, not every one. The sample lists about 580,000 clones; 95% to 98% were seen once. The sequenced sample consisted of naive CD8+ T cells sorted from blood. The receptors stem from a man aged 25-40 years in good health.

The J gene is TRBJ2-1, the V gene TRBV29-1; 12 bases match TRBD2. From germline, CDR1 is SQVTM and CDR2 ANQGSEA. The CDR3 is made up of 18 amino acids. After removal of 1 base from V and 0 bases from J, the junction contained 7 bases not matched to a gene. Written as DNA, the CDR3 is TGCAGCGTTGAAGGGGGACTAGCGGGCGCGCTCTCCTACAATGAGCAGTTCTTC. It specifies CSVEGGLAGALSYNEQFF.

The chain employs TRBV2 and TRBJ2-7; D ambiguous. The CDR3 covers 10 residues. The V gene lost 5 bases and the J gene lost 7 bases, with 6 bases spanning the gap. Germline lookup yields CDR1 SNHLY and CDR2 FYNNEI. The DNA for the CDR3 is TGTGCCAGCAGTTCTAGTGAGCAGTACTTC. It specifies CASSSSEQYF.

Notes on this clone: The sample contains more than one DNA sequence encoding this CDR3. This sequence joins TRBV7-9 and TRBJ2-7; D is uncertain. Per germline, CDR1 SEHNR and CDR2 FQNEAQ (reference sequence). The CDR3 loop spans 14 amino acids. Trimming removed 2 bases from V and 0 bases from J, with 8 bases in between. The CDR3 sequence is CASSLTQSSYEQYF. DNA for the CDR3: TGTGCCAGCAGCTTAACACAGAGCTCCTACGAGCAGTACTTC.

The J gene is TRBJ2-5, the V gene TRBV28; TRBD2 matches 10 bases. Germline V lookup: CDR1 MDHEN, CDR2 SYDVKM. V lost 7 bases, J lost 1 base, and 6 bases stayed unmatched. The CDR3 length is 15 residues. The CDR3 DNA sequence: TGTGCCAGCACCTTCCTAGCGGGAGTCCAAGAGACCCAGTACTTC. It translates to CASTFLAGVQETQYF.

The chain uses TRBV11-2 and TRBJ2-2; 10 nucleotides agree with TRBD2. J lost 6 bases, V lost 2 bases, and 12 bases had no gene match. The CDR3 is 18 residues long. Germline CDR1 is SGHAT and CDR2 is FQNNGV. This chain's CDR3 is CASSLNVWGSGRSGELFF. The CDR3 nucleotides are TGTGCCAGCAGCTTAAATGTGTGGGGTAGCGGGAGGTCCGGGGAGCTGTTTTTT.

V and J are TRBV29-1 and TRBJ2-5; D gene uncertain. Germline V CDR1 and CDR2: SQVTM, ANQGSEA. This CDR3 has 12 amino acids. Trimming cost V 4 bases and J 5 bases, with 11 bases left between them. The CDR3 spells CSVGNPLETQYF. CDR3 bases: TGCAGCGTTGGGAATCCTTTGGAGACCCAGTACTTC.

The chain uses TRBV6-5 and TRBJ2-5, with 7 bases aligning to TRBD1. Trimming at V came to 4 bases and at J to 5 bases, leaving 13 bases not matched to a gene. The germline V gene has CDR1 MNHEY and CDR2 SVGAGI. CDR3 size: 16 residues. Here the CDR3 DNA reads TGTGCCAGCAGTTCCCGACAGGGAAGGGCGCGGGAGACCCAGTACTTC. This codes for CASSSRQGRARETQYF.

The chain recombines TRBV4-1 with TRBJ2-3, with 9 bases aligning to TRBD2. After removal of 0 bases from V and 3 bases from J, the junction contained 4 bases not matched to a gene. The CDR3 totals 16 residues. The germline V gene has CDR1 MGHRA and CDR2 YSYEKL. CDR3 coding DNA: TGCGCCAGCAGCCAAGAATGGAGCGGGAGGACAGATACGCAGTATTTT. It translates to CASSQEWSGRTDTQYF.

The chain couples TRBV9 to TRBJ2-2; TRBD1 is a possible D gene (7 bases). V lost 0 bases and J lost 0, with 15 bases in between. CDR3 length: 18 amino acids. CDR1 is SGDLS and CDR2 is YYNGEE in the germline V gene. Here the CDR3 DNA reads TGTGCCAGCAGCGTAGAGCCAGGGGGGATCGCGAACACCGGGGAGCTGTTTTTT. As protein: CASSVEPGGIANTGELFF.

The chain couples TRBV4-1 to TRBJ2-1; 8 bases align to TRBD1. Germline assignment: CDR1 MGHRA and CDR2 YSYEKL. This CDR3 comprises 15 residues. V was pared by 5 bases and J by 0 bases, with 3 bases of the junction left unmatched. Here the CDR3 reads CASSKTGDSYNEQFF. Written as DNA, the CDR3 is TGCGCCAGCAGCAAGACAGGGGACTCCTACAATGAGCAGTTCTTC.

On this clone itself: Germline is not matched at one junction end, which may reflect a read error. In nucleotides, the CDR3 is TGTGCTAGCAGCCCCTGGACAGGGAGGAACACTGAAGCTTTCTTT. It translates to CASSPWTGRNTEAFF. The chain is built from TRBV7-7 and TRBJ1-1, with 8 bases fitting TRBD1. Germline V gives CDR1 SSHAT, CDR2 FNYEAQ (reference sequence). This CDR3 is 15 amino acids long.

A single count supports this clone. This chain connects TRBV6-5 to TRBJ1-4; D unclear. Trimming shortened V by 4 bases and J by 3 bases, and 15 bases separated the two germline ends. The CDR3 has 16 amino acids. Germline values: CDR1 MNHEY, CDR2 SVGAGI. The CDR3 sequence is CASSSIQEASNEKLFF. Written as DNA, the CDR3 is TGTGCCAGCAGTTCTATTCAGGAGGCATCTAATGAAAAACTGTTTTTT.

This sequence joins TRBV29-1 and TRBJ2-7, with 8 bases fitting TRBD1. Germline V gene data show CDR1 as SQVTM and CDR2 as ANQGSEA. The trim removed 3 bases at V and 1 base at J, leaving 5 bases unmatched. The length of the CDR3 is 14 residues. CDR3 amino acids: CSVDPGTGSYEQYF. The CDR3 DNA sequence: TGCAGCGTTGATCCAGGGACAGGTTCCTACGAGCAGTACTTC.

CDR3 sequence (DNA): TGTGCCAGCAGACTAATGTCAGGGGGCCTCTCCTACAATGAGCAGTTCTTC. Amino acid sequence: CASRLMSGGLSYNEQFF. The chain combines TRBV28 with TRBJ2-1; TRBD1 aligns across 8 bases. V lost 6 bases and J lost 0; bases outside the gene matches: 10. Germline CDR1 reads MDHEN; CDR2 reads SYDVKM. The CDR3 runs to 17 residues.

The chain links TRBV5-5 to TRBJ2-7; D ambiguous. The germline CDR1 and CDR2 sequences are SGHKS and YYEKEE (reference sequence). The CDR3 length is 14 residues. V was trimmed by 1 base and J by 9 bases, leaving 17 bases between them. CDR3 protein: CASSLSGYADLQYF. The DNA of the CDR3 is TGTGCCAGCAGCTTGTCTGGATACGCCGACCTGCAGTACTTC.

The CDR3, as DNA: TGTGCCAGCAGCTTAGTACATGCAACTAATGAAAAACTGTTTTTT. Protein product: CASSLVHATNEKLFF. This rearrangement joins TRBV7-2 to TRBJ1-4; D is ambiguous. Deletions cut 1 base from V and 0 bases from J, with 6 bases between. The CDR3 has 15 residues. CDR1 is SGHTA, CDR2 FQGNSA, per germline.

V usage is TRBV7-9 and J usage is TRBJ1-2, with D maybe TRBD1 (6 bases). The length of the CDR3 is 14 residues. Trimming took off 4 bases at V and 4 bases at J, with 13 bases between the two ends. Looked up from germline, CDR1 is SEHNR and CDR2 is FQNEAQ (reference sequence). CDR3 bases: TGTGCCAGCAGCTCCACGGACAGTTTCTATGGCTACACCTTC. Its translation is CASSSTDSFYGYTF.

In regard to this clone: Other DNA sequences in this sample translate to the same CDR3. The J gene is TRBJ2-7, the V gene TRBV7-9; D remains ambiguous. Trimming took off 5 bases at V and 3 bases at J, with 5 bases between the two ends. Germline CDR1 and CDR2: SEHNR and FQNEAQ (reference sequence). This CDR3 has 11 amino acids. The DNA for the CDR3 is TGTGCCAGCAGCCCTGACTACGAGCAGTACTTC. It codes for CASSPDYEQYF.

This chain joins TRBV4-1 and TRBJ2-7, with 9 bases fitting TRBD2. The CDR3 sequence is 15 residues long. The V gene's germline CDR1 is MGHRA and CDR2 YSYEKL. V was clipped by 1 base and J by 3 bases; unmatched bases: 4. The CDR3 sequence is CASSQGGREGYEQYF. The CDR3 DNA reads TGCGCCAGCAGCCAAGGGGGGCGGGAGGGCTACGAGCAGTACTTC.

The chain joins TRBV14 to TRBJ2-7, with D maybe TRBD1 (6 bases). The CDR3 runs to 14 residues. V lost 4 bases, J lost 0 bases, and 10 bases lay in between. Germline lookup yields CDR1 SGHDN and CDR2 FVKESK. The CDR3 sequence: CASSPRDISYEQYF. In DNA, the CDR3 is TGTGCCAGCAGCCCCCGGGACATCTCCTACGAGCAGTACTTC. Drawing the rest from reference TRBV14 and TRBJ2-7, the complete variable domain is EAGVTQFPSHSVIEKGQTVTLRCDPISGHDNLYWYRRVMGKEIKFLLHFVKESKQDESGMPNNRFLAERTGGTYSTLKVQPAELEDSGVYFCASSPRDISYEQYFGPGTRLTVT.

This chain links TRBV11-3 with TRBJ2-5, with 14 positions matching TRBD2. Germline CDR1 reads SGHNT; CDR2 reads YENEEA. The CDR3 totals 13 residues. Trimming at V came to 4 bases and at J to 11 bases, leaving 3 bases not matched to a gene. The chain's CDR3 is CASSSGLAGDQYF. The DNA of the CDR3 is TGTGCCAGCAGCTCGGGACTAGCGGGAGATCAGTACTTC.

The chain is built from TRBV7-3 and TRBJ1-1; no firm D call. Looked up from germline, CDR1 is SGHTA and CDR2 is FQGTGA. CDR3 length equals 13 residues. Trimming removed 4 bases at V and 3 bases at J, with 9 bases between. The chain's CDR3 is CASSSDPDTEAFF. The CDR3 DNA reads TGTGCCAGCAGCTCCGACCCGGACACTGAAGCTTTCTTT.

A remark on this clone: A junction end diverges from the germline sequence, so it may reflect a read error. This chain connects TRBV7-7 to TRBJ2-7, with a tentative D call TRBD1 (7 bases). CDR1 is SSHAT, CDR2 FNYEAQ, per germline (reference sequence). The CDR3 has 15 residues. The CDR3 DNA is TGTGCTAGCAGCTTAGGGCAGGGGGGAGACTACGAGCAGTACTTC. It codes for CASSLGQGGDYEQYF.

V is TRBV9 and J is TRBJ2-1, with a weak D call TRBD2 (6 bases). The length of the CDR3 is 13 residues. Per the germline V gene, CDR1 is SGDLS and CDR2 is YYNGEE. Trimming left V 4 bases short and J 9 bases short, with 14 bases between. The DNA for the CDR3 is TGTGCCAGCAGCCCTGGCCGGGACTTTGAGCAGTTCTTC. It is translated as CASSPGRDFEQFF.

This chain connects TRBV5-1 to TRBJ2-7; the D gene is possibly TRBD2 (6 bases). V lost 0 bases and J lost 4, with 14 bases in between. From germline, CDR1 is SGHRS and CDR2 YFSETQ. The CDR3 totals 15 residues. The CDR3 nucleotides read TGCGCCAGCAGCTTGGACACTAGCCGACTTTACGAGCAGTACTTC. The encoded protein is CASSLDTSRLYEQYF.

This rearrangement joins TRBV27 to TRBJ2-7, with TRBD1 identical over 8 bases. The CDR3 consists of 13 residues. Losses at the gene ends were 4 bases for V and 6 bases for J; bases not matched to a gene: 5. Germline CDR1 MNHEY, CDR2 SMNVEV (reference sequence). The CDR3 loop is CASSSGQGREQYF. The DNA of the CDR3 is TGTGCCAGCAGTTCCGGACAGGGTCGCGAGCAGTACTTC.

The CDR3: CASRTSGRAEKAGELFF. The CDR3 region has the DNA TGTGCCAGCAGGACTAGCGGGAGGGCCGAAAAAGCCGGGGAGCTGTTTTTT. The V and J genes are TRBV7-9 and TRBJ2-2, with 14 bases fitting TRBD2. The V gene end was trimmed by 6 bases and the J gene end by 6 bases; junction bases not matched to a gene: 9. The CDR3 covers 17 residues. Germline V lookup: CDR1 SEHNR, CDR2 FQNEAQ (reference sequence).

The genes are TRBV30 and TRBJ1-2; 7 bases agree with TRBD1. Germline loops: CDR1 GTSNPN, CDR2 SVGIG (reference sequence). The CDR3 covers 17 residues. Losses at the gene ends were 1 base for V and 4 bases for J; bases not matched to a gene: 15. CDR3 DNA: TGTGCCTGGAGTGGGGACGGGGGGACAGAGACTTTCTATGGCTACACCTTC. Encoded protein: CAWSGDGGTETFYGYTF. The entire variable domain, with the rest obtained from reference TRBV30 and TRBJ1-2, is as follows: SQTIHQWPATLVQPVGSPLSLECTVEGTSNPNLYWYRQAAGRGLQLLFYSVGIGQISSEVPQNLSASRPQDRQFILSSKKLLLSDSGFYLCAWSGDGGTETFYGYTFGSGTRLTVV.

V and J are TRBV2 and TRBJ2-7, with a tentative D call TRBD1 (7 bases). Germline CDR1 reads SNHLY; CDR2 reads FYNNEI. The V end lost 11 bases, the J end lost 5 bases, and 19 bases lay between the germline ends. This CDR3 has 13 residues. Here the CDR3 reads CASRGPGGHEQYF. In nucleotides, the CDR3 is TGTGCCTCTAGGGGGCCAGGGGGGCACGAGCAGTACTTC. The whole variable domain, remainder taken from reference TRBV2 and TRBJ2-7, is EPEVTQTPSHQVTQMGQEVILRCVPISNHLYFYWYRQILGQKVEFLVSFYNNEISEKSEIFDDQFSVERPDGSNFTLKIRSTKLEDSAMYFCASRGPGGHEQYFGPGTRLTVT.

This chain connects TRBV6-1 to TRBJ1-4; maybe TRBD1 (6 bases). Trimming stripped 3 bases from V and 11 bases from J, with 10 bases between. This CDR3 has 12 residues. Germline CDR1 reads MNHNS; CDR2 reads SASEGT. The CDR3, as DNA: TGTGCCAGCAGTGAGGCAGGGGAGAAACTGTTTTTT. Its translation: CASSEAGEKLFF.